This is a list of T cell receptor beta chains from one sample in a study of technical replicates of blood from a handful of donors. The table came from immunoSEQ multiplex PCR; TCRdb's copy has only in-frame clones and leaves some out. The sample holds roughly 70,000 clones, more than 85% seen once. Sequences were obtained from PBMCs. These receptors came from a human donor in good health. Some clones in this sample may be carry-over from other donors' samples. Both conserved end residues are part of each CDR3. D genes are given only for firm matches. Clone size is given for some rows only: seen once, a few or many times, or a class if the clone is expanded.

TRBV5-1	NA	TRBJ2-7	TRBD2	CASSWGLAGTYEQYF	TGCGCCAGCAGCTGGGGACTAGCGGGAACATACGAGCAGTACTTC
TRBV4-3	NA	TRBJ2-7	TRBD2	CASSLQRESYEQYF	TGCGCCAGCAGCCTACAGCGGGAGTCCTACGAGCAGTACTTC
TRBV5-1	NA	TRBJ1-1	NA	CASSFLAIGPAEAFF	TGCGCCAGCAGCTTTCTGGCAATTGGGCCGGCTGAAGCTTTCTTT
TRBV7-9	NA	TRBJ1-2	TRBD1	CASSLAQSDRAYGYTF	TGTGCCAGCAGCTTAGCCCAATCGGACAGGGCCTATGGCTACACCTTC
TRBV4-1	NA	TRBJ2-7	TRBD1	CASSHPRGRREQYF	TGCGCCAGCAGCCACCCGAGGGGGCGTCGGGAGCAGTACTTC
TRBV5-6	NA	TRBJ2-7	TRBD1	CASSFSGTENAYEQYF	TGTGCCAGCAGTTTCTCCGGGACAGAGAATGCCTACGAGCAGTACTTC
TRBV5-4	once	TRBJ1-1	TRBD1	CASSWLTGVGTEAFF	TGTGCCAGCAGCTGGTTAACAGGGGTTGGCACTGAAGCTTTCTTT
TRBV7-2	NA	TRBJ2-3	TRBD2	CASSFTGTSGRRGTDTQYF	TGTGCCAGCAGCTTTACCGGGACTAGCGGGAGAAGAGGGACAGATACGCAGTATTTT
TRBV5-4	NA	TRBJ1-4	TRBD1	CASSSGQGREKLFF	TGTGCCAGCAGCAGCGGACAGGGGAGAGAAAAACTGTTTTTT
TRBV4-1	NA	TRBJ1-1	NA	CASSQERAQGTEAFF	TGCGCCAGCAGCCAAGAAAGGGCCCAGGGGACTGAAGCTTTCTTT
TRBV7-9	NA	TRBJ1-4	NA	CASSLTRVSNEKLFF	TGTGCCAGCAGCTTAACGAGGGTGTCTAATGAAAAACTGTTTTTT
TRBV6-5	NA	TRBJ1-2	TRBD1	CASRPPGQQYYGYTF	TGTGCCAGCAGGCCCCCGGGACAGCAGTACTATGGCTACACCTTC
TRBV20-1	NA	TRBJ1-2	NA	CSASYYGYTF	TGCAGTGCCTCCTACTATGGCTACACCTTC
TRBV6-5	NA	TRBJ2-2	NA	CASSSTRARSTGELFF	TGTGCCAGCAGTTCCACCAGGGCTCGTTCCACCGGGGAGCTGTTTTTT
TRBV9	NA	TRBJ2-1	TRBD2	CASSVTGTRGYNEQFF	TGTGCCAGCAGCGTTACCGGGACTAGGGGTTACAATGAGCAGTTCTTC
TRBV30	once	TRBJ1-2	NA	CAWSAGGGGYGYTF	TGTGCCTGGAGTGCCGGGGGGGGAGGATATGGCTACACCTTC
TRBV15	NA	TRBJ2-7	NA	CATSRDVGGYEQYF	TGTGCCACCAGCAGAGATGTGGGGGGCTACGAGCAGTACTTC
TRBV11-2	NA	TRBJ1-5	NA	CASSLEGFQGQPQHF	TGTGCCAGCAGCTTAGAAGGGTTCCAGGGTCAGCCCCAGCATTTT
TRBV29-1	once	TRBJ2-7	TRBD2	CSVQLAGASYEQYF	TGCAGCGTCCAACTAGCGGGTGCTTCCTACGAGCAGTACTTC
TRBV30	NA	TRBJ2-2	TRBD1	CAWNRGKNTGELFF	TGTGCCTGGAACAGGGGCAAGAACACCGGGGAGCTGTTTTTT
TRBV7-9	NA	TRBJ1-1	TRBD1	CASSLQGDEGNTEAFF	TGTGCCAGCAGCTTACAGGGGGACGAAGGAAACACTGAAGCTTTCTTT
TRBV6-4	NA	TRBJ2-1	TRBD2	CASIGLAAAYNEQFF	TGTGCCAGCATCGGACTAGCGGCCGCCTACAATGAGCAGTTCTTC
TRBV7-2	NA	TRBJ2-1	NA	CASSWSDPVTYNEQFF	TGTGCCAGCAGCTGGAGTGATCCCGTGACCTACAATGAGCAGTTCTTC
TRBV7-9	NA	TRBJ2-3	NA	CASSLLGGPDTQYF	TGTGCCAGCAGCTTACTGGGAGGCCCAGATACGCAGTATTTT
TRBV5-6	NA	TRBJ1-5	TRBD1	CASSPRQGLGGEPQHF	TGTGCCAGCAGCCCTCGACAGGGATTAGGTGGAGAGCCCCAGCATTTT
TRBV5-3	NA	TRBJ1-2	NA	CARSLVAYGYTF	TGTGCCAGAAGCTTGGTAGCCTATGGCTACACCTTC
TRBV7-9	once	TRBJ1-2	NA	CASSLDVMGAPGYTF	TGTGCCAGCAGCTTAGATGTAATGGGGGCGCCGGGCTACACCTTC
TRBV30	NA	TRBJ2-7	TRBD2	CAWSTSGRSGEQYF	TGTGCCTGGAGTACTAGCGGGAGAAGCGGCGAGCAGTACTTC
TRBV6-1	NA	TRBJ2-6	NA	CASRRDIGANVLTF	TGTGCCAGCAGACGCGATATAGGGGCCAACGTCCTGACTTTC
TRBV6-6	NA	TRBJ2-1	TRBD1	CASSRGQGASYNEQFF	TGTGCCAGCAGTCGTGGACAGGGGGCGTCTTACAATGAGCAGTTCTTC
TRBV4-3	NA	TRBJ2-3	TRBD2	CASSQDQGGSGADTQYF	TGCGCCAGCAGCCAAGATCAAGGCGGGAGCGGGGCAGATACGCAGTATTTT
TRBV15	NA	TRBJ1-2	NA	CATSSDIGDLDGYTF	TGTGCCACCAGCAGCGACATAGGGGATTTGGATGGCTACACCTTC
TRBV30	NA	TRBJ1-1	TRBD1	CACYRGPNTEAFF	TGTGCCTGCTACAGGGGGCCGAACACTGAAGCTTTCTTT
TRBV6-5	NA	TRBJ2-5	NA	CASSFRQRVGETQYF	TGTGCCAGCAGCTTCCGACAGCGGGTGGGGGAGACCCAGTACTTC
TRBV13	NA	TRBJ2-2	NA	CASSLSGQGNTGELFF	TGTGCCAGCAGCTTGAGTGGGCAGGGGAACACCGGGGAGCTGTTTTTT
TRBV5-1	NA	TRBJ2-2	TRBD2	CASSLALAGVTGELFF	TGCGCCAGCAGCTTGGCACTAGCGGGGGTCACCGGGGAGCTGTTTTTT
TRBV29-1	once	TRBJ2-5	TRBD2	CSVDGQGGGGTQYF	TGCAGCGTTGACGGGCAGGGAGGCGGGGGGACCCAGTACTTC
TRBV11-2	NA	TRBJ1-2	NA	CASSAPGRIMGYTF	TGTGCCAGCAGCGCACCGGGGAGGATTATGGGCTACACCTTC
TRBV30	NA	TRBJ2-7	NA	CAWSVLGGWYEQYF	TGTGCCTGGAGTGTACTTGGCGGGTGGTACGAGCAGTACTTC
TRBV4-2	NA	TRBJ2-1	TRBD2	CASSQGPAGGQYNEQFF	TGTGCCAGCAGCCAAGGCCCAGCGGGAGGACAATACAATGAGCAGTTCTTC
TRBV19	NA	TRBJ1-2	TRBD1	CASRGGYYGYTF	TGTGCCAGTAGAGGGGGCTACTATGGCTACACCTTC
TRBV6-1	once	TRBJ2-3	TRBD2	CASSDAGGGRDTQYF	TGTGCCAGCAGTGATGCGGGGGGGGGCAGGGATACGCAGTATTTT
TRBV30	NA	TRBJ2-5	NA	CAWSGTSPWETQYF	TGTGCCTGGAGTGGGACTTCACCTTGGGAGACCCAGTACTTC
TRBV30	NA	TRBJ1-6	NA	CAWSVGGSPLHF	TGTGCCTGGAGTGTCGGTGGTTCACCCCTCCACTTT
TRBV18	once	TRBJ1-6	TRBD1	CASSMRQGTDSPLHF	TGTGCCAGCTCGATGCGACAGGGGACGGATTCACCCCTCCACTTT
TRBV6-1	NA	TRBJ2-7	TRBD1	CVTTGTGGYEQYF	TGTGTCACGACAGGGACAGGGGGTTACGAGCAGTACTTC
TRBV2	NA	TRBJ1-1	NA	CASRESPLNTEAFF	TGTGCCAGCAGGGAAAGCCCGCTGAACACTGAAGCTTTCTTT
TRBV9	NA	TRBJ1-1	TRBD1	CASSVGLDRGTEAFF	TGTGCCAGCAGCGTAGGGTTGGACAGGGGCACTGAAGCTTTCTTT
TRBV10-3	NA	TRBJ1-2	NA	CAISENVATFYGYTF	TGTGCCATCAGTGAAAACGTAGCAACCTTCTATGGCTACACCTTC
TRBV14	NA	TRBJ2-3	NA	CASSQEGVSRTQYF	TGTGCCAGCAGCCAAGAGGGAGTGTCGCGTACGCAGTATTTT
TRBV30	NA	TRBJ2-1	TRBD1	CASTTGGVYNEQFF	TGTGCCTCTACAACAGGGGGCGTCTACAATGAGCAGTTCTTC
TRBV6-1	NA	TRBJ1-4	NA	CASSEDRINEKLFF	TGTGCCAGCAGTGAGGACAGAATTAATGAAAAACTGTTTTTT
TRBV5-1	NA	TRBJ2-3	NA	CASSFPGTTSTDTQYF	TGCGCCAGCAGCTTTCCCGGGACAACTAGCACAGATACGCAGTATTTT
TRBV7-8	NA	TRBJ2-1	TRBD2	CASSKQRLWGLAGPNEQFF	TGTGCCAGCAGCAAGCAGAGGTTGTGGGGACTAGCGGGACCCAATGAGCAGTTCTTC
TRBV5-1	NA	TRBJ2-7	TRBD2	CASSLGWTSGSHEQYF	TGCGCCAGCAGCTTGGGCTGGACTAGCGGGAGCCACGAGCAGTACTTC
TRBV5-6	NA	TRBJ2-5	TRBD2	CASSFNGGAQETQYF	TGTGCCAGCAGCTTCAACGGGGGGGCCCAAGAGACCCAGTACTTC
TRBV12-5	NA	TRBJ1-1	NA	CASAPGQKAFF	TGTGCTAGTGCTCCGGGACAAAAAGCTTTCTTT
TRBV9	NA	TRBJ2-1	TRBD1	CASSVGGTGGNEQFF	TGTGCCAGCAGCGTAGGGGGGACAGGGGGCAATGAGCAGTTCTTC
TRBV5-6	NA	TRBJ1-2	TRBD1	CASSWGQGAHGYTF	TGTGCCAGCAGCTGGGGACAGGGGGCCCATGGCTACACCTTC
TRBV19	NA	TRBJ2-5	NA	CASSRGTTGETQYF	TGTGCCAGTAGTAGAGGGACAACCGGAGAGACCCAGTACTTC